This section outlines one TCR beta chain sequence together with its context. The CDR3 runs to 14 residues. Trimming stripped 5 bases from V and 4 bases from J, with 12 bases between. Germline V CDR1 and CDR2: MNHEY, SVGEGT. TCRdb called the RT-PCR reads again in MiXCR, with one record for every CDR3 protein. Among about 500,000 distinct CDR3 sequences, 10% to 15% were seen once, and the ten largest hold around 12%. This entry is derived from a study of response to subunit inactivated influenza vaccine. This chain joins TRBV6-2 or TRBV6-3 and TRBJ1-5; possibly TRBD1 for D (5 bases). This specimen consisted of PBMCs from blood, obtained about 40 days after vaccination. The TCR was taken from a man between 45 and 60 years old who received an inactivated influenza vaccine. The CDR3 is CASSRARGNQPQHF. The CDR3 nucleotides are TGTGCCAGCAGTCGCGCTAGGGGAAATCAGCCCCAGCATTTT.